The 26 T cell receptor beta chains in this list originate from one sample, sequenced in a study of T cell changes during pregnancy in multiple sclerosis. Repertoires were generated with immunoSEQ multiplex PCR, while TCRdb's copy carries only in-frame clones and drops some. The sample gives 33,000 or so clones, about 89% of which show up once; approximately 6.5% is in the top ten. Sequencing was performed on CD8+ T cells from peripheral blood mononuclear cells, taken in the second trimester of pregnancy. These TCRs come from a female donor with multiple sclerosis, enrolled in a pregnancy study.

V and J are TRBV7-2 and TRBJ2-7; no firm D call. The V end lost 3 bases, the J end lost 0 bases, and 9 bases lay between the germline ends. This CDR3 comprises 14 residues. Germline values: CDR1 SGHTA, CDR2 FQGNSA. CDR3 bases: TGTGCCAGCAGCTTTGGCGGCAGCTCCTACGAGCAGTACTTC. Protein product: CASSFGGSSYEQYF. The full variable domain, its missing parts supplied by reference TRBV7-2 and TRBJ2-7, is GAGVSQSPSNKVTEKGKDVELRCDPISGHTALYWYRQSLGQGLEFLIYFQGNSAPDKSGLPSDRFSAERTGGSVSTLTIQRTQQEDSAVYLCASSFGGSSYEQYFGPGTRLTVT.

This clone occurred once. This chain connects TRBV6-5 to TRBJ1-1; TRBD1 might be the D (5 bases). V shed 0 bases and J shed 4 bases, with 12 bases lying between them. CDR3 length: 15 amino acids. Germline lookup yields CDR1 MNHEY and CDR2 SVGAGI. The CDR3 sequence: CASSYSTQGITEAFF. The CDR3 region has the DNA TGTGCCAGCAGTTACTCGACGCAGGGTATCACTGAAGCTTTCTTT.

The count of this clone is one. The chain uses TRBV7-8 and TRBJ1-1; a possible D gene is TRBD1 (5 bases). V was shortened by 5 bases and J by 3 bases, with 10 bases between the two germline ends. The CDR3 is 13 residues long. Germline assignment: CDR1 SGHVS and CDR2 FQNEAQ. The CDR3 region has the DNA TGTGCCAGCAGCCCTCAGGGATACACTGAAGCTTTCTTT. It is translated as CASSPQGYTEAFF.

The rearrangement links TRBV4-2 to TRBJ1-5; TRBD1 matches 8 bases. Trimming took 1 base from V and 2 from J; bases not matched to a gene: 1. The CDR3 length is 15 residues. The germline V gene encodes CDR1 LGHNA and CDR2 YNFKEQ. The CDR3 DNA reads TGTGCCAGCAGCCAAGTGACAGGGGGCAATCAGCCCCAGCATTTT. It codes for CASSQVTGGNQPQHF.

V is TRBV19 and J is TRBJ2-3; 12 bases agree with TRBD2. The CDR3 sequence is 20 residues long. V gave up 2 bases and J gave up 0 bases; unmatched junction bases: 12. Germline values: CDR1 LNHDA, CDR2 SQIVND (reference sequence). The CDR3 bases are TGTGCCAGTAGTATACTTGGACTAGCGGGACCCTCCGCTAGCACAGATACGCAGTATTTT. Translated: CASSILGLAGPSASTDTQYF.

This clone was counted between two and nine times. This rearrangement joins TRBV10-3 to TRBJ2-7; TRBD2 aligns across 8 bases. Germline V gene lookup returns CDR1 ENHRY and CDR2 SYGVKD. The ends lost 3 bases at V and 6 bases at J; junction bases unmatched: 4. The CDR3 totals 13 residues. The CDR3 nucleotides read TGTGCCATCAGTGACGGGACTAGTCGCGAGCAGTACTTC. This encodes CAISDGTSREQYF.

The chain is built from TRBV30 and TRBJ2-1; 7 nucleotides agree with TRBD2. The ends lost 0 bases at V and 3 bases at J; junction bases unmatched: 5. This CDR3 is built from 15 residues. Germline CDR1 is GTSNPN and CDR2 is SVGIG (reference sequence). The CDR3 DNA reads TGTGCCTGGAGTGTGGGGACTACTTTCTACAATGAGCAGTTCTTC. The encoded protein is CAWSVGTTFYNEQFF. The full variable domain, its missing parts supplied by reference TRBV30 and TRBJ2-1, is SQTIHQWPATLVQPVGSPLSLECTVEGTSNPNLYWYRQAAGRGLQLLFYSVGIGQISSEVPQNLSASRPQDRQFILSSKKLLLSDSGFYLCAWSVGTTFYNEQFFGPGTRLTVL.

The chain recombines TRBV5-6 with TRBJ2-1; D gene unclear. Germline V gene data show CDR1 as SGHDT and CDR2 as YYEEEE. V lost 5 bases, J lost 6 bases, and 12 bases lay in between. The CDR3 is 13 residues long. The CDR3 region is CASSYYLINEQFF. The CDR3 DNA reads as TGTGCCAGCAGTTATTACCTAATCAATGAGCAGTTCTTC.

This sequence joins TRBV9 and TRBJ2-2; 9 nucleotides line up with TRBD2. V was pared by 2 bases and J by 5 bases, with 7 bases of the junction left unmatched. Germline V gene sequence: CDR1 SGDLS, CDR2 YYNGEE. The CDR3 is 16 residues long. The CDR3: CASSVGAGGGTGELFF. CDR3 sequence (DNA): TGTGCCAGCAGCGTCGGGGCGGGAGGGGGGACCGGGGAGCTGTTTTTT.

The rearrangement joins TRBV19 to TRBJ1-1; D is undetermined. This CDR3 is 12 amino acids long. CDR1 LNHDA and CDR2 SQIVND come from the germline V gene (reference sequence). Trimming took 5 bases from V and 9 from J, leaving 13 bases between them. The CDR3 DNA follows: TGTGCCAGTAGTCCGGGAGGGTACCAAGCTTTCTTT. Translated: CASSPGGYQAFF.

The chain carries TRBV4-3 and TRBJ2-6, with TRBD2 as a possible D gene (5 bases). The germline V gene encodes CDR1 LGHNA and CDR2 YSLEER. Trimming removed 0 bases from V and 0 bases from J, with 6 bases in between. CDR3 size: 16 residues. Written as DNA, the CDR3 is TGCGCCAGCAGCCAAGACGGGAACTCTGGGGCCAACGTCCTGACTTTC. Protein product: CASSQDGNSGANVLTF.

This clone is termed medium-sized. The CDR3 nucleotides read TGTGCCAGTAGTGGCGGGGGCGCCGGGAATTCACCCCTCCACTTT. Translation: CASSGGGAGNSPLHF. This rearrangement joins TRBV19 to TRBJ1-6; tentatively, D is TRBD1 (6 bases). This CDR3 has 15 residues. V was clipped by 5 bases and J by 7 bases, with 15 bases between them. Germline V CDR1 and CDR2: LNHDA, SQIVND (reference sequence).

This clone was found once. CDR3 protein: CASSSPGLAGGTDTQYF. In nucleotides, the CDR3 is TGTGCCAGCAGTTCTCCGGGACTAGCGGGAGGCACAGATACGCAGTATTTT. The V call is TRBV28, the J call TRBJ2-3, with 14 nucleotides matching TRBD2. V shed 4 bases, J shed 1 base, and the junction held 4 bases outside the gene matches. Germline lookup yields CDR1 MDHEN and CDR2 SYDVKM. There are 17 residues in the CDR3.

This chain uses TRBV4-3 with TRBJ2-7; no reliable D call. Germline CDR1 LGHNA, CDR2 YSLEER. V shed 0 bases and J shed 3 bases, with 9 bases lying between them. The CDR3 consists of 14 residues. CDR3 protein: CASSQDRSGYEQYF. The CDR3 bases are TGCGCCAGCAGCCAAGATCGTTCAGGCTACGAGCAGTACTTC.

The chain links TRBV29-1 to TRBJ1-2; D is unclear. The CDR3 extends over 12 amino acids. V was pared by 7 bases and J by 8 bases, with 17 bases between. CDR1 and CDR2 from the germline V gene are SQVTM and ANQGSEA. The CDR3 loop reads CSAPDGENGYTF. Here the CDR3 DNA reads TGCAGCGCGCCGGACGGGGAAAACGGCTACACCTTC.

The chain links TRBV27 to TRBJ1-5; the D gene is possibly TRBD1 (5 bases). In germline, CDR1 is MNHEY, CDR2 SMNVEV (reference sequence). V was pared by 2 bases and J by 6 bases, with 20 bases between. The CDR3 loop spans 17 amino acids. The CDR3 reads CASSLAGIGREFQPQHF. The CDR3 nucleotides are TGTGCCAGCAGTTTAGCAGGGATTGGTAGGGAATTTCAGCCCCAGCATTTT.

The chain recombines TRBV9 with TRBJ2-2, with 8 bases that match TRBD1. V lost 6 bases and J lost 6; bases outside the gene matches: 10. The CDR3 has 15 amino acids. Germline V CDR1 and CDR2: SGDLS, YYNGEE. The CDR3 loop is CASKPTGDSAGELFF. CDR3 in DNA: TGTGCCAGCAAACCGACAGGGGATTCGGCCGGGGAGCTGTTTTTT.

The rearrangement uses TRBV5-1 and TRBJ2-7; 10 bases fit TRBD2. This CDR3 has 13 amino acids. CDR1 is SGHRS and CDR2 is YFSETQ in the germline V gene. Losses at the gene ends were 5 bases for V and 6 bases for J; bases not matched to a gene: 5. CDR3 coding DNA: TGCGCCAGCAGGTCTAGCGGGAGTTTCGAGCAGTACTTC. Translated: CASRSSGSFEQYF.

V usage is TRBV4-3 and J usage is TRBJ2-3; D is possibly TRBD1 (5 bases). V lost 0 bases, J lost 2 bases, and 9 bases lay in between. Germline assignment: CDR1 LGHNA and CDR2 YSLEER. This CDR3 comprises 15 residues. CDR3 DNA: TGCGCCAGCAGCCAAGAAGGGGATGACACAGATACGCAGTATTTT. It codes for CASSQEGDDTDTQYF.

The chain uses TRBV29-1 and TRBJ1-2; perhaps TRBD1 as D (6 bases). This CDR3 comprises 12 residues. The V and J ends lost 7 bases and 8 bases respectively, with 17 bases between them. Per the germline V gene, CDR1 is SQVTM and CDR2 is ANQGSEA. The CDR3 loop is CSAPSGGGGYTF. The CDR3 DNA is TGCAGCGCCCCAAGTGGGGGCGGAGGCTACACCTTC.

This chain connects TRBV5-4 to TRBJ2-1, with D hard to call. Looked up from germline, CDR1 is SGHNT and CDR2 is YYREEE (reference sequence). CDR3 length: 13 residues. V was cut by 3 bases and J by 5 bases, with 9 bases left in between. CDR3 nucleotide sequence: TGTGCCAGCAGCTCCTCAGAAAACAATGAGCAGTTCTTC. It is translated as CASSSSENNEQFF. The variable domain in full, completed from reference TRBV5-4 and TRBJ2-1, reads ETGVTQSPTHLIKTRGQQVTLRCSSQSGHNTVSWYQQALGQGPQFIFQYYREEENGRGNFPPRFSGLQFPNYSSELNVNALELDDSALYLCASSSSENNEQFFGPGTRLTVL.

This chain connects TRBV5-4 to TRBJ2-1, with D possibly being TRBD2 (5 bases). CDR3 size: 15 residues. Trimming removed 0 bases at V and 5 bases at J, with 12 bases between. Germline values: CDR1 SGHNT, CDR2 YYREEE (reference sequence). For the CDR3, the DNA is TGTGCCAGCAGCTTGGTGATAGGAGGAAACAATGAGCAGTTCTTC. This sequence encodes CASSLVIGGNNEQFF. Looking up the rest from reference TRBV5-4 and TRBJ2-1 gives the full variable domain: ETGVTQSPTHLIKTRGQQVTLRCSSQSGHNTVSWYQQALGQGPQFIFQYYREEENGRGNFPPRFSGLQFPNYSSELNVNALELDDSALYLCASSLVIGGNNEQFFGPGTRLTVL.

The gene calls are TRBV4-1 and TRBJ2-1; TRBD2 matches at 8 bases. CDR1 is MGHRA and CDR2 is YSYEKL in the germline V gene. V was pared by 2 bases and J by 8 bases, with 8 bases of the junction left unmatched. The CDR3 spans 15 residues. CDR3 bases: TGCGCCAGCAGCCAATTAGGCGGGAGGAAAGATGAGCAGTTCTTC. This sequence encodes CASSQLGGRKDEQFF.

The rearrangement uses TRBV20-1 and TRBJ1-1; D gene unclear. The CDR3 loop spans 11 amino acids. Between the trimmed V and J ends, which lost 6 bases and 3 bases, there was a span of 8 bases. Germline assignment: CDR1 DFQATT and CDR2 SNEGSKA (reference sequence). CDR3 region: CSAFRDTEAFF. CDR3 DNA: TGCAGTGCCTTCCGGGACACTGAAGCTTTCTTT.

The V call is TRBV5-4, the J call TRBJ2-6; 9 bases agree with TRBD1. With V trimmed by 4 bases and J by 2 bases, 10 bases remained unmatched. CDR1 and CDR2 (germline): SGHNT, YYREEE (reference sequence). This CDR3 comprises 18 residues. The DNA for the CDR3 is TGTGCCAGCAGCCGCTGGACAGGGGTCAGAGCTGGGGCCAACGTCCTGACTTTC. Its protein is CASSRWTGVRAGANVLTF.

The chain couples TRBV9 to TRBJ2-7; TRBD2 might be the D (6 bases). The length of the CDR3 is 17 residues. CDR1 SGDLS and CDR2 YYNGEE come from the germline V gene. V lost 1 base, J lost 1 base, and 18 bases lay in between. This chain's CDR3 is CASSVRGGLLPSYEQYF. The CDR3, as DNA: TGTGCCAGCAGCGTACGTGGGGGACTTCTACCATCCTACGAGCAGTACTTC.